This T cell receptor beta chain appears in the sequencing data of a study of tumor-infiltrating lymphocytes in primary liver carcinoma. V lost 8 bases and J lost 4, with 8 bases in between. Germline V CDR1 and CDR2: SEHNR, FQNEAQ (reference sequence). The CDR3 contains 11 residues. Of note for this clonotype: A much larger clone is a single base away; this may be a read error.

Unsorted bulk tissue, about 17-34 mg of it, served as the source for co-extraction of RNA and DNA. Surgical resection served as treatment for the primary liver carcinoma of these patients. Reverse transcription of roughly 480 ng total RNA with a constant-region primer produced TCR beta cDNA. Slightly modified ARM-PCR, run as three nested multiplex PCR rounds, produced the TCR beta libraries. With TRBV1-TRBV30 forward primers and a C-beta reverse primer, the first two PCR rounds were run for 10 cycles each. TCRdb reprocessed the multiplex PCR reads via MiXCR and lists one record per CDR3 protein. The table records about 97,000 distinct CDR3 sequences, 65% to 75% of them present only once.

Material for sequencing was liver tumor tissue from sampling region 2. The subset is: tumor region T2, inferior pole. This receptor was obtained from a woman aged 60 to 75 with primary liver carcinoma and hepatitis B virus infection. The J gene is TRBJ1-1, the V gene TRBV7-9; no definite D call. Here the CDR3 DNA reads TGTGCCAGCGACCGTATCACTGAAGCTTTCTTT. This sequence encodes CASDRITEAFF.